These 26 T cell receptor beta chains came from one sample sequenced in a study of T cells in Graves' hyperthyroidism and ophthalmopathy. Amplification targeted TCR beta CDR3 regions from RNA transcripts. Researchers ran a first-round RT-PCR on the TCR CDR3 using the HTBI primer set. From the multiplex PCR reads, TCRdb called clonotypes with MiXCR, one entry per CDR3 protein. Of some 690,000 distinct CDR3 sequences listed, 17% are singletons. The sequencing input was blood. The receptor set was obtained from a man between 45 and 60 years old with Graves' hyperthyroidism.

This clonotype has a count of ten or more. The chain uses TRBV5-5 and TRBJ2-1; TRBD2 matches at 9 bases. Losses at the gene ends were 4 bases for V and 6 bases for J; bases not matched to a gene: 5. The CDR3 has 14 amino acids. Per the germline V gene, CDR1 is SGHKS and CDR2 is YYEKEE (reference sequence). Here the CDR3 DNA reads TGTGCCAGCAGCGTCGGACTAGCGATCAATGAGCAGTTCTTC. This encodes CASSVGLAINEQFF.

The V call is TRBV19, the J call TRBJ1-1; D not resolved. Germline V gene data show CDR1 as LNHDA and CDR2 as SQIVND (reference sequence). V lost 3 bases to trimming and J lost 2 bases, with 7 bases between them. The CDR3 consists of 13 residues. The CDR3 DNA follows: TGTGCCAGTAGTATTGCCAGAAACACTGAAGCTTTCTTT. Translation gives CASSIARNTEAFF.

This clonotype was observed many times. The chain joins TRBV12-3 or TRBV12-4 to TRBJ2-7; D uncertain. The CDR3 has 13 residues. V lost 3 bases, J lost 7 bases, and 13 bases lay in between. The CDR3 spells CASSFIGRGEQYF. CDR3 sequence (DNA): TGTGCCAGCAGTTTTATAGGGCGAGGTGAGCAGTACTTC.

This clonotype was seen a few times. The genes are TRBV7-8 and TRBJ2-3; 12 nucleotides match TRBD2. V shed 5 bases and J 4 bases; nucleotides not matched to a gene: 10. CDR3 size: 17 residues. Germline V lookup: CDR1 SGHVS, CDR2 FQNEAQ. The CDR3 loop reads CASSPQTSGSQSDTQYF. For the CDR3, the DNA is TGTGCCAGCAGCCCCCAGACTAGCGGGAGTCAGTCAGATACGCAGTATTTT.

At least ten counts were recorded for this clonotype. The chain links TRBV9 to TRBJ2-2; unclear D gene. The CDR3 is 14 residues long. Germline loops: CDR1 SGDLS, CDR2 YYNGEE. Deletions cut 0 bases from V and 5 bases from J, with 8 bases between. As DNA, the CDR3 is TGTGCCAGCAGCGTAGCGTATGCTACCGGGGAGCTGTTTTTT. Protein: CASSVAYATGELFF.

This clonotype was detected a few times. The J gene is TRBJ2-1, the V gene TRBV9; the D gene is possibly TRBD1 (5 bases). The CDR3 consists of 14 residues. The germline gives CDR1 SGDLS, CDR2 YYNGEE. The V end was cut by 0 bases, the J end by 10 bases, with 14 bases between. The CDR3 sequence is CASSVVSQSGEQFF. The CDR3 DNA sequence: TGTGCCAGCAGCGTAGTTTCCCAGTCAGGGGAGCAGTTCTTC.

This clonotype came up many times. V and J are TRBV7-2 and TRBJ1-1; no clear D. The CDR3 spans 14 residues. V was trimmed by 1 base and J by 1 base, leaving 7 bases between them. Germline V CDR1 and CDR2: SGHTA, FQGNSA. CDR3 sequence reads: CASSLVGQNTEAFF. CDR3 coding DNA: TGTGCCAGCAGCTTAGTCGGGCAGAACACTGAAGCTTTCTTT.

This clonotype was seen repeatedly, ten times or more. J is TRBJ1-1 and V is TRBV19; D not certain. The CDR3 loop spans 13 amino acids. V lost 6 bases and J lost 1, with 9 bases in between. CDR1 LNHDA and CDR2 SQIVND come from the germline V gene (reference sequence). CDR3 amino acids: CASRQSRNTEAFF. The CDR3, as DNA: TGTGCCAGTAGGCAGAGCAGGAACACTGAAGCTTTCTTT. Drawing the rest from reference TRBV19 and TRBJ1-1, the complete variable domain is DGGITQSPKYLFRKEGQNVTLSCEQNLNHDAMYWYRQDPGQGLRLIYYSQIVNDFQKGDIAEGYSVSREKKESFPLTVTSAQKNPTAFYLCASRQSRNTEAFFGQGTRLTVV.

This clonotype was picked up a small number of times. V and J are TRBV7-2 and TRBJ2-7; D uncertain. Germline CDR1 is SGHTA and CDR2 is FQGNSA. The CDR3 contains 14 residues. With 1 base removed from V and 3 bases from J, the gap between germline ends came to 10 bases. The CDR3 here is CASSLVRLGYEQYF. CDR3 DNA: TGTGCCAGCAGCTTAGTTCGCCTGGGCTACGAGCAGTACTTC.

The genes are TRBV4-1 and TRBJ2-7; D could derive from TRBD1 or TRBD2 (5 bases each). The CDR3 sequence is 15 residues long. Per the germline V gene, CDR1 is MGHRA and CDR2 is YSYEKL. V lost 4 bases and J lost 4, with 17 bases in between. The CDR3 spells CASSPPGDGTYEQYF. In DNA form, the CDR3 reads TGCGCCAGCAGCCCCCCCGGGGACGGGACGTACGAGCAGTACTTC.

This clonotype has at least ten counts. The rearrangement links TRBV28 to TRBJ1-1; a weak D match, TRBD1 (5 bases). V gave up 5 bases and J gave up 3 bases, with 10 bases separating them. Germline lookup yields CDR1 MDHEN and CDR2 SYDVKM. This CDR3 contains 13 residues. The CDR3 DNA follows: TGTGCCAGCAGTATGTGGGGGTACACTGAAGCTTTCTTT. It specifies CASSMWGYTEAFF. The variable domain in full, completed from reference TRBV28 and TRBJ1-1, reads DVKVTQSSRYLVKRTGEKVFLECVQDMDHENMFWYRQDPGLGLRLIYFSYDVKMKEKGDIPEGYSVSREKKERFSLILESASTNQTSMYLCASSMWGYTEAFFGQGTRLTVV.

This chain uses TRBV19 with TRBJ2-4; D is unresolved. The CDR3 is made up of 15 amino acids. The V and J ends lost 3 bases and 4 bases respectively, with 13 bases between them. CDR1 LNHDA and CDR2 SQIVND come from the germline V gene (reference sequence). The CDR3 DNA follows: TGTGCCAGTAGTATGGAGTCGATCGAGAAAAACATTCAGTACTTC. Its protein product is CASSMESIEKNIQYF. Drawing the rest from reference TRBV19 and TRBJ2-4, the complete variable domain is DGGITQSPKYLFRKEGQNVTLSCEQNLNHDAMYWYRQDPGQGLRLIYYSQIVNDFQKGDIAEGYSVSREKKESFPLTVTSAQKNPTAFYLCASSMESIEKNIQYFGAGTRLSVL.

The chain recombines TRBV28 with TRBJ1-5; 11 nucleotides match TRBD1. The trim removed 6 bases at V and 6 bases at J, leaving 16 bases unmatched. This CDR3 is built from 18 residues. Germline-derived CDR1 and CDR2 are MDHEN and SYDVKM. The CDR3 spells CASRLSPGTGGGGQPQHF. CDR3 coding DNA: TGTGCCAGCAGGTTGTCCCCCGGGACAGGGGGAGGTGGTCAGCCCCAGCATTTT.

In its sample, this clonotype was seen many times. V usage is TRBV2 and J usage is TRBJ2-7; TRBD2 matches 13 bases. The V gene end was trimmed by 4 bases and the J gene end by 6 bases; junction bases not matched to a gene: 9. CDR3 length equals 16 residues. Germline V CDR1 and CDR2: SNHLY, FYNNEI. CDR3 coding DNA: TGTGCCAGCAGTGGGACTAGCGGGAGAACCCGGGGCGAGCAGTACTTC. As protein: CASSGTSGRTRGEQYF.

As DNA, the CDR3 is TGTGCCAGCAGTACCCGACAGGGAGGAAACACTGAAGCTTTCTTT. This gives the protein CASSTRQGGNTEAFF. This sequence joins TRBV25-1 and TRBJ1-1; 7 bases agree with TRBD1. The V gene's germline CDR1 is MGHDK and CDR2 SYGVNS. The V segment lost 5 bases and the J segment 2 bases; nucleotides outside the gene matches: 8. This CDR3 contains 15 residues.

This clonotype was counted at least ten times. This rearrangement joins TRBV7-2 to TRBJ2-7; TRBD2 might be the D (5 bases). Germline V gene sequence: CDR1 SGHTA, CDR2 FQGNSA. This CDR3 has 14 residues. The V end was cut by 5 bases, the J end by 1 base, with 12 bases between. The CDR3 coding sequence is TGTGCCAGCAGCCTCGGTAGGACTTCCTACGAGCAGTACTTC. This sequence encodes CASSLGRTSYEQYF. Combining the CDR3 with reference TRBV7-2 and TRBJ2-7 gives the whole variable domain GAGVSQSPSNKVTEKGKDVELRCDPISGHTALYWYRQSLGQGLEFLIYFQGNSAPDKSGLPSDRFSAERTGGSVSTLTIQRTQQEDSAVYLCASSLGRTSYEQYFGPGTRLTVT.

This rearrangement joins TRBV24-1 to TRBJ2-6, with D tentatively TRBD1 (6 bases). Trimming took 5 bases from V and 0 from J, leaving 16 bases between them. Germline CDR1 and CDR2: KGHDR and SFDVKD. The CDR3 loop spans 18 amino acids. In nucleotides, the CDR3 is TGTGCCACCAGTGCCTCTAGGGGGAAACCCTCTGGGGCCAACGTCCTGACTTTC. Protein: CATSASRGKPSGANVLTF.

Many counts were recorded for this clonotype. The CDR3 is CASSEASPYEQYF. The CDR3 coding sequence is TGTGCCAGCAGTGAAGCGTCCCCCTACGAGCAGTACTTC. V and J are TRBV6-1 and TRBJ2-7; D gene uncertain. V was trimmed by 0 bases and J by 2 bases, leaving 5 bases between them. Per germline, CDR1 MNHNS and CDR2 SASEGT. The CDR3 is 13 residues long.

This clonotype came up many times. This chain connects TRBV2 to TRBJ2-7; 10 nucleotides line up with TRBD2. Trimming at V came to 6 bases and at J to 1 base, leaving 6 bases not matched to a gene. The CDR3 is 15 residues long. Germline V CDR1 and CDR2: SNHLY, FYNNEI. The CDR3: CASRAGTSVSYEQYF. For the CDR3, the DNA is TGTGCCAGCAGGGCCGGGACTAGCGTTTCCTACGAGCAGTACTTC.

This clonotype was found many times. The chain recombines TRBV2 with TRBJ1-3, with unresolved D. The CDR3 covers 15 residues. The germline CDR1 and CDR2 sequences are SNHLY and FYNNEI. V shed 1 base and J shed 0 bases, with 7 bases lying between them. The CDR3 DNA is TGTGCCAGCAGTGAAGACAGCTTCTCTGGAAACACCATATATTTT. Translated: CASSEDSFSGNTIYF.

Points on this clonotype: The junction does not match germline at one end; this may be a read error. The chain has TRBV27 and TRBJ1-1; TRBD1 might be the D (5 bases). The CDR3 has 15 residues. Germline lookup yields CDR1 MNHEY and CDR2 SMNVEV (reference sequence). CDR3 protein: CASSLGRGLNTEASF. The CDR3 region has the DNA TGTGCCAGCAGTTTAGGTCGGGGCCTGAACACTGAAGCTTCCTTT.

The J gene is TRBJ2-5, the V gene TRBV29-1, with D perhaps TRBD2 (5 bases). Germline V gives CDR1 SQVTM, CDR2 ANQGSEA. V shed 1 base and J shed 3 bases, with 6 bases lying between them. CDR3 length: 12 residues. The CDR3 sequence is CSVEGGKETQYF. As DNA, the CDR3 is TGCAGCGTTGAAGGAGGGAAAGAGACCCAGTACTTC.

The J gene is TRBJ2-6, the V gene TRBV6-2 or TRBV6-3; a possible D gene is TRBD1 (6 bases). Germline values: CDR1 MNHEY, CDR2 SVGEGT. The V gene lost 4 bases and the J gene lost 2 bases, with 6 bases spanning the gap. The CDR3 is made up of 14 amino acids. The CDR3 region is CASSWDTGANVLTF. The CDR3, as DNA: TGTGCCAGCAGTTGGGACACTGGGGCCAACGTCCTGACTTTC.

The J gene is TRBJ2-1, the V gene TRBV24-1; TRBD1 aligns across 8 bases. The V and J ends lost 10 bases and 7 bases, in that order; junction bases with no gene match: 14. CDR1 and CDR2 (germline): KGHDR, SFDVKD. The length of the CDR3 is 15 residues. The CDR3: CATSSYQGALNEQFF. CDR3 in DNA: TGTGCCACGTCTTCGTATCAGGGGGCCCTAAATGAGCAGTTCTTC.

This clonotype was recorded at least ten times. In DNA, the CDR3 is TGTGCCAGCAGCTCGTATCTGCCCTTTCAGTACTTC. Amino acids: CASSSYLPFQYF. V is TRBV11-2 and J is TRBJ2-4; D is unresolved. V dropped 4 bases and J dropped 11 bases, with 12 bases sitting between them. CDR3 length equals 12 residues. CDR1 is SGHAT, CDR2 FQNNGV, per germline. Based on the CDR3 plus reference TRBV11-2 and TRBJ2-4, the full variable domain is EAGVAQSPRYKIIEKRQSVAFWCNPISGHATLYWYQQILGQGPKLLIQFQNNGVVDDSQLPKDRFSAERLKGVDSTLKIQPAKLEDSAVYLCASSSYLPFQYFGAGTRLSVL.

This clonotype appeared many times. This chain connects TRBV10-1 to TRBJ2-2; D gene ambiguous. The CDR3 covers 15 residues. Per germline, CDR1 WNHNN and CDR2 SYGVQD (reference sequence). Trimming left V 0 bases short and J 2 bases short, with 7 bases between. Here the CDR3 reads CASSESRLNTGELFF. DNA for the CDR3: TGCGCCAGCAGTGAGTCGCGACTTAACACCGGGGAGCTGTTTTTT.